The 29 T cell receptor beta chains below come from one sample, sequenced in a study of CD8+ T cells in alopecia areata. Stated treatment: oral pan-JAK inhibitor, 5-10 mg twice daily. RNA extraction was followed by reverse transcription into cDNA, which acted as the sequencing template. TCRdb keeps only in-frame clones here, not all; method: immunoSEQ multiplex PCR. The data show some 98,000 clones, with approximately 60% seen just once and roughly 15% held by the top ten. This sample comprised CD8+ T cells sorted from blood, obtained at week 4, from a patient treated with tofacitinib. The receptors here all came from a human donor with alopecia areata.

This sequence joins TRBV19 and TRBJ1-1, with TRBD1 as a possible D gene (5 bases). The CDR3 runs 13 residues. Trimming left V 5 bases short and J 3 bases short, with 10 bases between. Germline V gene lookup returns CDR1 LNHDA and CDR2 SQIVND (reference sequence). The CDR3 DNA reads TGTGCCAGTAGTGCCACAGGTTACACTGAAGCTTTCTTT. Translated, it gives CASSATGYTEAFF.

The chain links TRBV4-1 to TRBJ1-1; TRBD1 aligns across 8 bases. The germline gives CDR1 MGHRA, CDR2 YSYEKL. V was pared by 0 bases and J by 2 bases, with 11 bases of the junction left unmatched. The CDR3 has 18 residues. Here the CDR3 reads CASSQDIRDRSLNTEAFF. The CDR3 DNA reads TGCGCCAGCAGCCAAGATATACGGGACAGGTCCCTCAACACTGAAGCTTTCTTT.

CDR3 bases: TGTGCCAGCAGCTCCCGGGACGGATCCAACACCGGGGAGCTGTTTTTT. Its protein is CASSSRDGSNTGELFF. V usage is TRBV7-9 and J usage is TRBJ2-2; tentatively, D is TRBD1 or TRBD2 (5 bases each). V was clipped by 4 bases and J by 2 bases, with 14 bases between them. The CDR3 spans 16 residues. Germline lookup yields CDR1 SEHNR and CDR2 FQNEAQ (reference sequence).

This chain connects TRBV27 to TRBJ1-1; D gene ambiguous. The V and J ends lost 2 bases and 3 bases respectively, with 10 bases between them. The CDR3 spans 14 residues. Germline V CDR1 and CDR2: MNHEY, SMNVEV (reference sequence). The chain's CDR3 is CASSLGTGDTEAFF. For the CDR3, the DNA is TGTGCCAGCAGTTTAGGTACGGGAGACACTGAAGCTTTCTTT.

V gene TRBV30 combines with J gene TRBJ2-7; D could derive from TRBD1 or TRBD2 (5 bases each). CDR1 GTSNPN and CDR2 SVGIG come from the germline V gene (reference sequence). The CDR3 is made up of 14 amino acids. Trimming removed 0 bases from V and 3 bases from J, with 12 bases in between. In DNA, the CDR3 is TGTGCCTGGAGTGTAGCGGCAGGGAACTACGAGCAGTACTTC. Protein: CAWSVAAGNYEQYF.

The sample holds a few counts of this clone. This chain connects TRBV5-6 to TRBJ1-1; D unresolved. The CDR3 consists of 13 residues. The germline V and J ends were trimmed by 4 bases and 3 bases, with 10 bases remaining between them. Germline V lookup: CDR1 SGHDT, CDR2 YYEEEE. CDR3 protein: CASSPRLDTEAFF. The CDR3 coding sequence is TGTGCCAGCAGCCCTCGATTGGACACTGAAGCTTTCTTT.

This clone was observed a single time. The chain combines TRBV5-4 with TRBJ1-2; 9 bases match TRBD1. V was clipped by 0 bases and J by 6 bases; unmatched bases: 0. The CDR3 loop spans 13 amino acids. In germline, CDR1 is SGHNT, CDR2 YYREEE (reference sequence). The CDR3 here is CASSLGQGDGYTF. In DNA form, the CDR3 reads TGTGCCAGCAGCTTGGGACAGGGGGATGGCTACACCTTC.

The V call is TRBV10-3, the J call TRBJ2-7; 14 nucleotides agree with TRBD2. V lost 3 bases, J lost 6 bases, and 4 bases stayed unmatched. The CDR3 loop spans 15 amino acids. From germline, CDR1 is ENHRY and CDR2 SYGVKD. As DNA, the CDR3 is TGTGCCATCAGTGATCAGGGACTAGCGGGAGTCGAGCAGTACTTC. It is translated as CAISDQGLAGVEQYF.

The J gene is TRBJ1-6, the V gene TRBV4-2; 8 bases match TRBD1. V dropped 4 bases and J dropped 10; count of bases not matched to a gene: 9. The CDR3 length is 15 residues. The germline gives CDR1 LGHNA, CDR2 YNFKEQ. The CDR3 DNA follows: TGTGCCAGCAGCCCGCCTGGACAGGGAAGCTCACCCCTCCACTTT. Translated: CASSPPGQGSSPLHF.

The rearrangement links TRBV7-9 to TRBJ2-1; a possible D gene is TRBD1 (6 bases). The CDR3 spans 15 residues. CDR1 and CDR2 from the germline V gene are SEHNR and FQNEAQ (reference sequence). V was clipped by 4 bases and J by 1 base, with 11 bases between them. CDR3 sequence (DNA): TGTGCCAGCAGCTCAAACAGGGAATCCTACAATGAGCAGTTCTTC. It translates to CASSSNRESYNEQFF.

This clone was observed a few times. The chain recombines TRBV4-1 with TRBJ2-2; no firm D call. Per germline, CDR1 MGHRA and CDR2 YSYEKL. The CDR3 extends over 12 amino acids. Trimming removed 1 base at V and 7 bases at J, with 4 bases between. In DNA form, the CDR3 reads TGCGCCAGCAGCCAAGGAGACGGGGAGCTGTTTTTT. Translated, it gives CASSQGDGELFF.

CDR3 in DNA: TGTGCCAGCAGTCCGCCGGGGCCCACAGATACGCAGTATTTT. This translates into CASSPPGPTDTQYF. The genes are TRBV27 and TRBJ2-3; D might be TRBD1 or TRBD2, each matching 5 bases. From germline, CDR1 is MNHEY and CDR2 SMNVEV (reference sequence). There are 14 residues in the CDR3. Between the trimmed V and J ends, which lost 5 bases and 2 bases, there was a span of 11 bases.

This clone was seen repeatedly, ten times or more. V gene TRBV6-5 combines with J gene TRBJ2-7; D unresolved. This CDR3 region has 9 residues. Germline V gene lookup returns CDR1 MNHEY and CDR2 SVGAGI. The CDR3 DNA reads TGTTTCTTTCATAGGGAGCAGTACTTC. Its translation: CFFHREQYF.

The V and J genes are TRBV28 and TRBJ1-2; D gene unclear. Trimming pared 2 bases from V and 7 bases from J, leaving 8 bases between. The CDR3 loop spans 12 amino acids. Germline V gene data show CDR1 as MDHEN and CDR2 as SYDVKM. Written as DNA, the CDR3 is TGTGCCAGCAGTTTAGGAATTAGTGGCTACACCTTC. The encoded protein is CASSLGISGYTF.

CDR3 sequence reads: CASSYGTSGSSYEQYF. CDR3 DNA sequence: TGTGCCAGCAGTTATGGGACTAGCGGGAGCTCCTACGAGCAGTACTTC. This chain connects TRBV28 to TRBJ2-7, with 14 bases identical to TRBD2. The V gene's germline CDR1 is MDHEN and CDR2 SYDVKM. V was clipped by 4 bases and J by 0 bases; unmatched bases: 2. The CDR3 is made up of 16 amino acids.

As DNA, the CDR3 is TGCGCCAGCAGTCAATCGGGACAGGGGAACACTGAAGCTTTCTTT. Translating it yields CASSQSGQGNTEAFF. The chain recombines TRBV23-1 with TRBJ1-1; 9 bases align to TRBD1. TRBV23-1 is filed as an ORF, its function uncertain. V was clipped by 0 bases and J by 1 base; unmatched bases: 0. The CDR3 sequence is 15 residues long.

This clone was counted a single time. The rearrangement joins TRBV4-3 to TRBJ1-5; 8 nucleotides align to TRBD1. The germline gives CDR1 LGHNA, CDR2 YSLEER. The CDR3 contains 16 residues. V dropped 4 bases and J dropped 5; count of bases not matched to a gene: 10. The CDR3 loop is CASSLDRAEEYQPQHF. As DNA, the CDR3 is TGCGCCAGCAGCCTGGACAGGGCAGAGGAATATCAGCCCCAGCATTTT.

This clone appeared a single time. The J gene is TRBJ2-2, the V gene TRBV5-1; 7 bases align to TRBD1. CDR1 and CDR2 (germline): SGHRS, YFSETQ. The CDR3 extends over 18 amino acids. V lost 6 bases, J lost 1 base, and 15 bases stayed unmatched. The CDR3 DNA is TGCGCCAGCAACGTAGGGGGCAGGGAGAACTTGAACACCGGGGAGCTGTTTTTT. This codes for CASNVGGRENLNTGELFF.

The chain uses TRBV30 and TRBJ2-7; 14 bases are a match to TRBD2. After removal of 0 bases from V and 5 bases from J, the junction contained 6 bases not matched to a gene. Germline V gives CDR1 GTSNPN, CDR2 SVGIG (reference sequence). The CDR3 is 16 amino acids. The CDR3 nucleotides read TGTGCCTGGAGTGTAGGGACTAGCGGGAGCTTGCACGAGCAGTACTTC. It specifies CAWSVGTSGSLHEQYF.

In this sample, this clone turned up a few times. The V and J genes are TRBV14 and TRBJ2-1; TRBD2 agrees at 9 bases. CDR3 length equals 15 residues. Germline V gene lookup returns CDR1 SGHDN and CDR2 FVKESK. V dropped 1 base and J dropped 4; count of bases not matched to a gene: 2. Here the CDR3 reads CASSQALAGYNEQFF. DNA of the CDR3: TGTGCCAGCAGCCAAGCCCTAGCGGGGTACAATGAGCAGTTCTTC.

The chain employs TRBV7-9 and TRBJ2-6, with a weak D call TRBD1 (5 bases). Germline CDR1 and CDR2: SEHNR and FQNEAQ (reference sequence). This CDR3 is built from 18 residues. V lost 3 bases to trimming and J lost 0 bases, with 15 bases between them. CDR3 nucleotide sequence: TGTGCCAGCAGCTTCGGTGACAGCTGGGTCTCTGGGGCCAACGTCCTGACTTTC. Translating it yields CASSFGDSWVSGANVLTF. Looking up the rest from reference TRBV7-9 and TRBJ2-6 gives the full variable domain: DTGVSQNPRHKITKRGQNVTFRCDPISEHNRLYWYRQTLGQGPEFLTYFQNEAQLEKSRLLSDRFSAERPKGSFSTLEIQRTEQGDSAMYLCASSFGDSWVSGANVLTFGAGSRLTVL.

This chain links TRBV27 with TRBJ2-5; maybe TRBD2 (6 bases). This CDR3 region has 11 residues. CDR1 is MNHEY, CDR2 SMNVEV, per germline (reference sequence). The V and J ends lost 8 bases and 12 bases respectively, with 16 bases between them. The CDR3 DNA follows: TGTGCCAGCGGGCTTAGCGGCCCAGAGTACTTC. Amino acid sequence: CASGLSGPEYF.

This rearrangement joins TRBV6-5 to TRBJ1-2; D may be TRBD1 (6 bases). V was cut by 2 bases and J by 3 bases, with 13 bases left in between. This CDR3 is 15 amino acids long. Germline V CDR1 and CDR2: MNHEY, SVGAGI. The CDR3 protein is CASSYTFSGDYGYTF. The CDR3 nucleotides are TGTGCCAGCAGTTACACTTTTTCAGGGGACTATGGCTACACCTTC.

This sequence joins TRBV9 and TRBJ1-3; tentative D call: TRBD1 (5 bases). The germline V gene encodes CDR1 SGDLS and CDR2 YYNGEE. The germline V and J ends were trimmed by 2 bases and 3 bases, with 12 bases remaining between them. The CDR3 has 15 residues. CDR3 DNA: TGTGCCAGCAGCGTCCCCAGGGTTGGTGGAAACACCATATATTTT. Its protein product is CASSVPRVGGNTIYF.

CDR3 sequence reads: CASSSVAEAFF. The CDR3 DNA follows: TGTGCCAGCAGCTCGGTGGCAGAAGCTTTCTTT. The chain recombines TRBV7-9 with TRBJ1-1; D call uncertain. The germline V and J ends were trimmed by 4 bases and 8 bases, with 8 bases remaining between them. Germline V gives CDR1 SEHNR, CDR2 FQNEAQ (reference sequence). The CDR3 length is 11 residues.

CDR3 DNA: TGCGCCAGCAGCCCCCCCGGACAGCCTTACGAGCAGTACTTC. This translates into CASSPPGQPYEQYF. J is TRBJ2-7 and V is TRBV4-1; possibly TRBD1 for D (6 bases). This CDR3 spans 14 amino acids. From germline, CDR1 is MGHRA and CDR2 YSYEKL. Between the trimmed V and J ends, which lost 4 bases and 4 bases, there was a span of 14 bases.

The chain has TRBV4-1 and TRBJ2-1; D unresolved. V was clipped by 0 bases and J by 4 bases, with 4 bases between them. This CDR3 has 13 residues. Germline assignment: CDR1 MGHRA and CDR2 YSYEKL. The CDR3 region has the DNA TGCGCCAGCAGCCAAGAGCCATACAATGAGCAGTTCTTC. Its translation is CASSQEPYNEQFF.

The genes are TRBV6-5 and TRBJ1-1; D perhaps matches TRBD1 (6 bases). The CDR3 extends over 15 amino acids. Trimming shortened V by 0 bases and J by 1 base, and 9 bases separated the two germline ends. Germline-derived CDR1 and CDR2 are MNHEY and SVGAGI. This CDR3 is CASSYSKGGNTEAFF. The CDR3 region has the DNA TGTGCCAGCAGTTACTCGAAGGGGGGGAACACTGAAGCTTTCTTT.

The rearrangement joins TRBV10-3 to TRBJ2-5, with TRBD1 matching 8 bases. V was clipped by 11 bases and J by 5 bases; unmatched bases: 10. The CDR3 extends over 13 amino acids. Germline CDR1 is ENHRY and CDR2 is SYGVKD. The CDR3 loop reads CAAGSDRDETQYF. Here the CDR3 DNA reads TGTGCCGCCGGATCGGACAGGGATGAGACCCAGTACTTC.